Listed below are T cell receptor beta chains from one sample, sequenced in a study of neurological immune-mediated disorders. One entry per CDR3 protein results from TCRdb running MiXCR on the 5' RACE reads. The sample consists of 20,000 to 25,000 distinct CDR3 sequences, 15% of them appearing once. The source material was PBMCs. The source is a female donor with HTLV-1-associated myelopathy (HAM/TSP). CDR3s include the opening cysteine and the closing phenylalanine or tryptophan. D genes are given only for firm matches. Clone sizes are shown as once, few, many, or a class for an expanded clone.

v_gene,abundance,j_gene,d_gene,CDR3aa,CDR3nt
TRBV20-1,many,TRBJ1-1,TRBD1,CSATGGLSSTEAFF,TGCAGTGCTACAGGGGGGTTGTCCTCTACTGAAGCTTTCTTT
TRBV20-1,many,TRBJ2-1,TRBD2,CSASSSGTSGGVEQFF,TGCAGTGCTAGCAGCTCCGGGACTAGCGGGGGGGTTGAGCAGTTCTTC
TRBV5-4,many,TRBJ2-5,TRBD2,CASSLTSGVQETQYF,TGTGCCAGCAGCTTGACTAGCGGGGTACAAGAGACCCAGTACTTC
TRBV20-1,many,TRBJ1-2,.,CSARVRGASGYTF,TGCAGTGCTAGAGTGCGGGGGGCGAGTGGCTACACCTTC
TRBV20-1,many,TRBJ1-6,TRBD1,CSARQGVNDSPLHF,TGCAGTGCTAGACAGGGGGTGAATGATTCACCCCTCCACTTT
TRBV10-3,many,TRBJ2-5,.,CAIGDQETQYF,TGTGCCATCGGAGACCAAGAGACCCAGTACTTC
TRBV7-2,many,TRBJ2-2,TRBD2,CASSLVGTSGNTGELFF,TGTGCCAGCAGCTTAGTAGGGACTAGCGGGAACACCGGGGAGCTGTTTTTT
TRBV5-1,many,TRBJ2-7,.,CASSPGASTLVEQYF,TGCGCCAGCAGCCCCGGGGCGTCGACGCTGGTCGAGCAGTACTTC
TRBV6-2/TRBV6-3,many,TRBJ2-7,TRBD2,CAAGGTIYEQYF,TGTGCCGCGGGAGGGACGATCTACGAGCAGTACTTC
TRBV20-1,many,TRBJ2-1,.,CSAPKGLDRNEQFF,TGCAGTGCTCCAAAAGGACTGGACCGGAATGAGCAGTTCTTC
TRBV6-5,many,TRBJ2-7,TRBD2,CASSYYSGSYEQYF,TGTGCCAGCAGTTACTACAGCGGGAGTTACGAGCAGTACTTC
TRBV12-3/TRBV12-4,many,TRBJ2-5,TRBD1,CASNDRGRGETQYF,TGTGCCAGCAACGACAGGGGTAGAGGAGAGACCCAGTACTTC
TRBV5-1,many,TRBJ2-3,.,CASSLVSTWDTQYF,TGCGCCAGCAGCTTGGTTAGCACGTGGGATACGCAGTATTTT